The rows below give T cell receptor beta chains drawn from one sample of a study of shared clonotypes between healthy human individuals. Assay used: immunoSEQ multiplex PCR; TCRdb lists only in-frame clones, some missing. The data hold 660,000 or so clones, with about 96% observed a single time. The sample taken for sequencing was naive CD8+ T cells sorted from blood. The receptors stem from a woman in her 30s in good health. Each CDR3 is given without its conserved first and last residue.

V gene: TRBV15; CDR3 length: 13; J gene: TRBJ2-2; CDR3 protein: ATSRDQGPGGELF
V gene: TRBV5-1; CDR3 length: 12; J gene: TRBJ2-5; CDR3 protein: ASSLDQGTGTQY
V gene: TRBV11-3; CDR3 length: 13; J gene: TRBJ1-1; CDR3 protein: ASSLAQPGTVEAF
V gene: TRBV5-6; CDR3 length: 11; J gene: TRBJ1-2; CDR3 protein: ASSSTGNYGYT
V gene: TRBV23-1; CDR3 length: 13; J gene: TRBJ2-7; CDR3 protein: ASALIQGISYEQY
V gene: TRBV10-2; CDR3 length: 13; J gene: TRBJ2-7; CDR3 protein: ASGARLAGSYEQY
V gene: TRBV5-1; CDR3 length: 13; J gene: TRBJ2-1; CDR3 protein: ASSARQGQDNEQF
V gene: TRBV27; CDR3 length: 11; J gene: TRBJ2-7; CDR3 protein: ASSPELVGEQY
V gene: TRBV28; CDR3 length: 15; J gene: TRBJ2-7; CDR3 protein: ASSTGTERPSSYEQY
V gene: TRBV5-1; CDR3 length: 11; J gene: TRBJ2-7; CDR3 protein: ASSPLRWDEQY
V gene: TRBV28; CDR3 length: 15; J gene: TRBJ2-3; CDR3 protein: ASSLVPAAVLTDTQY
V gene: TRBV19; CDR3 length: 10; J gene: TRBJ2-7; CDR3 protein: ASSLNSYEQY
V gene: TRBV28; CDR3 length: 15; J gene: TRBJ2-7; CDR3 protein: ASSLTQITTSLYEQY
V gene: TRBV7-6; CDR3 length: 12; J gene: TRBJ2-1; CDR3 protein: ASSRAPRDNEQF
V gene: TRBV27; CDR3 length: 12; J gene: NA; CDR3 protein: ASSLLSGALEQY
V gene: TRBV7-9; CDR3 length: 12; J gene: TRBJ2-7; CDR3 protein: ASSGLRENYEQY
V gene: TRBV28; CDR3 length: 12; J gene: TRBJ2-7; CDR3 protein: ASRLLAGDHEQY
V gene: TRBV28; CDR3 length: 13; J gene: TRBJ2-7; CDR3 protein: ASSGGRADSYEQY
V gene: TRBV27; CDR3 length: 14; J gene: TRBJ2-1; CDR3 protein: ASSSGGSPFYNEQF
V gene: TRBV5-6; CDR3 length: 12; J gene: TRBJ2-5; CDR3 protein: ASSSRGGAETQY
V gene: TRBV1; CDR3 length: 13; J gene: TRBJ1-2; CDR3 protein: TSRMTGEEFYGYT
V gene: TRBV28; CDR3 length: 12; J gene: TRBJ1-1; CDR3 protein: ASSLFDRGVEAF
V gene: TRBV25-1; CDR3 length: 12; J gene: TRBJ1-5; CDR3 protein: ASSEIGSDQPQH
V gene: TRBV28; CDR3 length: 12; J gene: TRBJ1-2; CDR3 protein: ASSLSGPRYGYT
V gene: TRBV5-5; CDR3 length: 9; J gene: TRBJ2-7; CDR3 protein: ASSRGQGAY
V gene: TRBV27; CDR3 length: 11; J gene: TRBJ2-1; CDR3 protein: ASSLLAADEQF
V gene: TRBV11-1; CDR3 length: 11; J gene: TRBJ1-2; CDR3 protein: ASSLDQIYGYT
V gene: TRBV7-9; CDR3 length: 12; J gene: TRBJ1-1; CDR3 protein: ASSFLDGGAEAF
V gene: TRBV5-4; CDR3 length: 13; J gene: TRBJ1-3; CDR3 protein: ASSFPGGSENTIY
V gene: TRBV11-2; CDR3 length: 14; J gene: TRBJ2-1; CDR3 protein: ASSLDRWSVNNEQF